The clone carrying this T cell receptor (beta chain) came up a few times. The antigen is undetermined. Sequencing used immunoSEQ multiplex PCR; TCRdb keeps in-frame clones, though not all of them. The table records tens of thousands of clones, 60% to 80% of them present only once. These data come from a study of early stage breast cancer tumors. Study-level results: Compared with adjacent normal breast, tumors showed around 2.7-fold denser, more clonal T cells.

Trimming left V 1 base short and J 3 bases short, with 12 bases between. The CDR3 totals 16 residues. Per germline, CDR1 KGHSH and CDR2 LQKENI. The sequence was obtained from a person aged 40 to 49 with breast cancer. Sequenced sample: blood. This sequence joins TRBV18 and TRBJ2-2; D call uncertain. In nucleotides, the CDR3 is TGTGCCAGCTCACCACAAGGGTTTTCTGACACCGGGGAGCTGTTTTTT. Protein sequence: CASSPQGFSDTGELFF.